Listed below are T cell receptor beta chains from one sample, sequenced in a study of glioma-infiltrating T cells. Each CDR3 protein is one row after TCRdb ran MiXCR on the multiplex PCR reads. Of approximately 45,000 distinct CDR3 sequences detected, around 22% appear once; the ten largest clones hold 5% to 7.5%. Sequenced material: glioma tissue, nonneoplastic brain tissue, or PBMCs (not recorded which). These receptors originate from a human donor with low-grade glioma or glioblastoma, undergoing nonglioma brain surgery, or in good health (not recorded which). Both conserved end residues are trimmed from each CDR3.

ASSLGPSDLTDTQY TRBV7-9
ASSVTGTSALSSYNEQF TRBV7-8
ASRDLNQPQH TRBV28
ASSQDVAVSYNEQF TRBV3-1
ASGLVLSGGAADTQY TRBV12-5
ASSPQGRSSGNTIY TRBV12-3/TRBV12-4
ASSREGSNQPQH TRBV4-1
ASSLDKGDQPQH TRBV3-1
SARRQTNQF TRBV20-1
ASSPGQLETQY TRBV6-1
ASSEAGTTDTQY TRBV2
AWRYGRHTGELF TRBV30
ASSPGGSSYNEQF TRBV7-7
SVERGDTEAF TRBV29-1
ASSQGAALRTNTEAF TRBV4-1
ASSSAGQRTNQPQH TRBV19
SVTQGQPYGYT TRBV29-1
ASSEAPPTGELF TRBV2
SVEDLAGNTEAF TRBV29-1
ASRRTGTSGESGTDTQY TRBV7-9
ATKRLDTGELF TRBV27
ASSYTPTLGYT TRBV6-2/TRBV6-3
ASSLPPGREQY TRBV7-9